The rows below give T cell receptor beta chains drawn from one sample of a study of T cells in Graves' hyperthyroidism and ophthalmopathy. One entry per CDR3 protein, called by TCRdb with MiXCR from the multiplex PCR reads. This sample has around 720,000 distinct CDR3 sequences, with roughly 32% found just once. What was sequenced was blood. Receptor source: a woman aged 40 to 55 with Graves' hyperthyroidism. The CDR3 runs from the conserved cysteine through the conserved F or W. A D gene is named only where the DNA matches it firmly. Clone size is not always given. Where it is, it says once, few, many or a class for expanded clones.

cdr3_length clone_size j_call v_call d_call cdr3_nt cdr3_aa
16 few TRBJ2-2 TRBV7-9 TRBD2 TGTGCCAGCAGCTCCCCGGGGGGGGTCAACACCGGGGAGCTGTTTTTT CASSSPGGVNTGELFF
16 many TRBJ1-2 TRBV7-9 TRBD1 TGTGCCAGCAGCCAATCAGGGGGCGCTTCTTTGGATGGCTACACCTTC CASSQSGGASLDGYTF
13 - TRBJ1-1 TRBV12-3/TRBV12-4 - TGTGCCAGCAGCCGAAATCCCCCCGGGCAAGCTTTCTTT CASSRNPPGQAFF
15 - TRBJ1-5 TRBV6-1 - TGTGCCAGCAGTGTCGGAAACGGAGGCAATCAGCCCCAGCATTTT CASSVGNGGNQPQHF
17 - TRBJ2-5 TRBV7-2 TRBD1 TGTGCCAGCAGCCACGGAAGGACAGGGGGGACACAAGAGACCCAGTACTTC CASSHGRTGGTQETQYF
16 - TRBJ2-3 TRBV7-8 - TGTGCCAGCAGCCCAGACCGTGGCGGGAGCACAGATACGCAGTATTTT CASSPDRGGSTDTQYF
15 once TRBJ1-1 TRBV5-1 - TGCGCCAGCAGCTTGTACAGCGGGAGGAACACTGAAGCTTTCTTT CASSLYSGRNTEAFF
18 many TRBJ2-5 TRBV20-1 TRBD2 TGCAGTGCTAGAGATGGCAGCGGGAGGGCCCTCAACCAAGAGACCCAGTACTTC CSARDGSGRALNQETQYF
19 - TRBJ1-1 TRBV7-9 TRBD1 TGTGCCAGCAGCTTGGAACCCGGGACAGGGGGAATCGTGAACACTGAAGCTTTCTTT CASSLEPGTGGIVNTEAFF
14 many TRBJ2-7 TRBV7-2 TRBD2 TGCGCCAGCAGCCAAAGAGCGGGGGCCTACGAGCAGTACTTC CASSQRAGAYEQYF
16 many TRBJ2-6 TRBV5-1 - TGCGCCAGCAGCTCCGGGACCCTCTCTGGGGCCAACGTCCTGACTTTC CASSSGTLSGANVLTF
12 - TRBJ1-1 TRBV25-1 - TGTGCCAGCAGTGATTCAGGGTTTGAAGCTTTCTTT CASSDSGFEAFF
13 once TRBJ1-2 TRBV25-1 TRBD1 TGTGCCAGCAGTGAAGAGACAGGGGGTGGCTACACCTTC CASSEETGGGYTF
16 - TRBJ1-1 TRBV4-1 - TGCGCCAGCAGCCAAGTAGTAAATGTGTGGGGGACTGAAGCTTTCTTT CASSQVVNVWGTEAFF
14 many TRBJ2-5 TRBV7-9 - TGTGCCAGCAGCTTAGCCGGGACGGAGGAGACCCAGTACTTC CASSLAGTEETQYF
14 - TRBJ2-3 TRBV7-9 TRBD2 TGTGCTAGCAGCTTAGGAGCGGGGACAGATACGCAGTATTTT CASSLGAGTDTQYF
14 few TRBJ1-6 TRBV5-1 - TGCGCCAGCAGCTTGGGACAGCCTCACGGTCCCCTCCACTTT CASSLGQPHGPLHF
18 - TRBJ2-6 TRBV7-9 - TGTGCCAGCAGCCCCCGGGTCGGGGGCCCCTCTGGGGCCAACGTCCTGACTTTC CASSPRVGGPSGANVLTF
15 few TRBJ1-4 TRBV7-2 - TGTGCCAGCAGCCAAGACGGTGTCGAAAATGAAAAACTGTTTTTT CASSQDGVENEKLFF
12 many TRBJ1-6 TRBV6-5 TRBD1 TGTGCCAGCGGAGGGGGCGATTCACCCCTCCACTTT CASGGGDSPLHF
13 - TRBJ1-1 TRBV20-1 - TGCAGTGCCCTCAGGCTTCTTAACACTGAAGCTTTCTTT CSALRLLNTEAFF
14 - TRBJ1-4 TRBV14 TRBD1 TGTGCCAGCAGCCGAGACAGGGTGGATGAAAAACTGGTTTTT CASSRDRVDEKLVF
14 many TRBJ2-7 TRBV7-2 - TGTGCCAGCAGTCCTAGGGGGAAGTTCTACGAGCAGTACTTC CASSPRGKFYEQYF
12 few TRBJ1-3 TRBV12-3/TRBV12-4 - TGTGCCAGCAGTTACAAACAGGCCCGGCTGCATTTT CASSYKQARLHF
14 many TRBJ1-1 TRBV7-2 - TGTGCCAGCAGCGTCAGGGTTCGGTCAGCTGAAGCTTTCTTT CASSVRVRSAEAFF
12 many TRBJ1-1 TRBV7-9 - TGTGCCAGCAGCTTAGTGAGGACTGAAGCTTTCTTT CASSLVRTEAFF
14 few TRBJ1-4 TRBV20-1 - TGCAGTGCTATGGGGCTAGCGGGGAGTGAAAAACTGTTTTTT CSAMGLAGSEKLFF
15 - TRBJ2-5 TRBV6-5 TRBD2 TGTGCCAGCATCGGGGCGGGACTAGGGCAAGAGACCCAGTACTTC CASIGAGLGQETQYF
16 - TRBJ2-7 TRBV25-1 TRBD1 TGTGCCAGCGGAAGAGGACAGGGTTTAGGTTACGACGAGCAGTACTTC CASGRGQGLGYDEQYF
14 many TRBJ1-2 TRBV6-5 - TGTGCCAGCAGTTACTCAGGTCGGGACTATGGCTACACCTTC CASSYSGRDYGYTF
16 - TRBJ1-2 TRBV7-9 TRBD1 TGTGCCAGCAGCCTCCGGGACAGGGGGCCTTTTGGTGGCTACACCTTC CASSLRDRGPFGGYTF
14 many TRBJ1-1 TRBV5-1 - TGCGCCAGCAGCTTGGACGTGGGGAACACTGAAGCTTTCTTT CASSLDVGNTEAFF
13 - TRBJ1-2 TRBV7-2 TRBD1 TGTGCCAGCAGCCGGGACAGAATCTATGGCTACACCTTC CASSRDRIYGYTF
15 - TRBJ2-7 TRBV14 - TGTGCCAGCTCACCTGGCCAGCACGATGCGGGGGAGCAGTACTTC CASSPGQHDAGEQYF
13 many TRBJ1-5 TRBV27 - TGTGCCAGCAGTTGGGGGGGGAATCAGCCCCAGCATTTT CASSWGGNQPQHF
14 - TRBJ2-5 TRBV3-1 - TGTGCCAGCAGCCACGTGGGACGGCAAGAGACCCAGTACTTC CASSHVGRQETQYF
14 - TRBJ1-5 TRBV7-3 - TGTGCCAGCAGCTTTTGCGGGGGGAATCAGCCCCAGCATTTT CASSFCGGNQPQHF
16 - TRBJ1-6 TRBV12-3/TRBV12-4 - TGTGCCAGCAGTTTCGGAGGGTCGCCAGATACTTCACCCCTCCACTTT CASSFGGSPDTSPLHF
14 many TRBJ1-2 TRBV30 TRBD1 TGTGCCTGGAGGGACAGGGGGCGAAACTATGGCTACACCTTC CAWRDRGRNYGYTF
10 - TRBJ1-6 TRBV30 - TGTGCCTGGGCCGGGACCACCCTCCACTTT CAWAGTTLHF
15 - TRBJ1-4 TRBV7-9 - TGTGCCAGCAGCTTGGGAGGGGCGCAAGTAGAAAAACTGTTTTTT CASSLGGAQVEKLFF
10 - TRBJ1-1 TRBV2 - TGTGCCAGCGGCGACAGTGAAGCTTTCTTT CASGDSEAFF
12 - TRBJ1-1 TRBV19 - TGTGCCAGCCAGGGGTTCAACACTGAAGCTTTCTTT CASQGFNTEAFF
13 few TRBJ1-4 TRBV24-1 - TGTGCCACCAGTGATTTGACTTCGGAAAAACTGTTTTTT CATSDLTSEKLFF
13 many TRBJ1-1 TRBV10-3 TRBD1 TGTGCCATTGCTGACAGGGATTCCACTGAAGCTTTCTTT CAIADRDSTEAFF
15 - TRBJ1-2 TRBV7-2 TRBD1 TGTGCCAGCAGCTTAGTCCCACAGGGGGCGCAAGGCTACACCTTC CASSLVPQGAQGYTF